This T cell receptor (beta chain) was retrieved from a study of patients and donors after allogeneic stem cell transplantation. This clonotype was seen a few times. TCRdb ran MiXCR on the RT-PCR reads and lists one entry per CDR3 protein. The sample lists roughly 230,000 distinct CDR3 sequences, less than 15% occurring once. V shed 5 bases, J shed 3 bases, and the junction held 12 bases outside the gene matches. Germline loops: CDR1 DFQATT, CDR2 SNEGSKA (reference sequence). There are 16 residues in the CDR3. The receptor was derived from a human donor who was either an allogeneic HSCT recipient or a stem cell or donor lymphocyte infusion donor (not recorded which). It is not recorded whose cells these are; they may come from a transplant donor. Sequenced input: blood, either unsorted or a sorted T cell fraction (not recorded which). V and J are TRBV20-1 and TRBJ2-5; TRBD2 aligns across 10 bases. CDR3 bases: TGCAGTGCTGCGACACCTAGCGGGAGTCGGAAAGAGACCCAGTACTTC. Residues: CSAATPSGSRKETQYF.